A selection of T cell receptor beta chains follows, all from one sample in a study of cytomegalovirus exposure and HLA in healthy donors. Data came from immunoSEQ multiplex PCR; TCRdb stores just in-frame clones and leaves some out. The sample shows roughly 190,000 clones, around three quarters of them seen only once. Sequencing was carried out using PBMCs. These receptors were taken from a woman in her 30s in good health and CMV-seropositive. The CDR3 runs from the conserved cysteine through the conserved F or W. Fields, in order: V gene, J gene, D gene, clone size, CDR3 DNA, CDR3 protein. The D gene is left open where the match is weak. Size values are once, few and many counts, or a class for expanded clones, and some rows have none.

v_gene: TRBV2; j_gene: TRBJ1-5; d_gene: -; abundance: -; CDR3nt: TGTGCCAGCAGTGAGAGGTTCCAGGGGAGCAATCAGCCCCAGCATTTT; CDR3aa: CASSERFQGSNQPQHF
v_gene: TRBV5-1; j_gene: TRBJ2-2; d_gene: -; abundance: -; CDR3nt: TGCGCCAGCACCCTGTTTAGGAACACCGGGGAGCTGTTTTTT; CDR3aa: CASTLFRNTGELFF
v_gene: TRBV6-5; j_gene: TRBJ1-3; d_gene: -; abundance: -; CDR3nt: TGTGCCAGCAGTGTAGGAGTTCCCGGAAACACCATATATTTT; CDR3aa: CASSVGVPGNTIYF
v_gene: TRBV7-8; j_gene: TRBJ2-2; d_gene: TRBD2; abundance: -; CDR3nt: TGTGCCAGCAGCTTAGAAATTGTCCTAGCGGGAGGAAGAAACACCGGGGAGCTGTTTTTT; CDR3aa: CASSLEIVLAGGRNTGELFF
v_gene: TRBV19; j_gene: TRBJ1-5; d_gene: TRBD1; abundance: -; CDR3nt: TGTGCCAGTAGTAGCCGACAGGGTCCACAGCCCCAGCATTTT; CDR3aa: CASSSRQGPQPQHF
v_gene: TRBV6-4; j_gene: TRBJ1-2; d_gene: -; abundance: -; CDR3nt: TGTGCCAGCAGCCCCCGCTCAGGGGCGAGCTATGGCTACACCTTC; CDR3aa: CASSPRSGASYGYTF
v_gene: TRBV5-1; j_gene: TRBJ2-7; d_gene: -; abundance: -; CDR3nt: TGCGCCAGCAGCTTGGGTGTGGCCTCCTACGAGCAGTACTTC; CDR3aa: CASSLGVASYEQYF
v_gene: TRBV6-6; j_gene: TRBJ1-4; d_gene: -; abundance: -; CDR3nt: TGTGCTTCACTTACAACTAATGAAAAACTGTTTTTT; CDR3aa: CASLTTNEKLFF
v_gene: TRBV6-1; j_gene: TRBJ2-7; d_gene: TRBD2; abundance: once; CDR3nt: TGTGCCAGCAGTCCCCTAGCGGGAGAAGCCTACGAGCAGTACTTC; CDR3aa: CASSPLAGEAYEQYF
v_gene: TRBV27; j_gene: TRBJ1-2; d_gene: -; abundance: -; CDR3nt: TGTGCCAGTAGGGGGTATGGCTACACCTTC; CDR3aa: CASRGYGYTF
v_gene: TRBV7-9; j_gene: TRBJ2-2; d_gene: -; abundance: -; CDR3nt: TGTGCCAGCAGCCGCGAAAACACCGGGGAGCTGTTTTTT; CDR3aa: CASSRENTGELFF
v_gene: TRBV4-2; j_gene: TRBJ2-1; d_gene: -; abundance: once; CDR3nt: TGTGCCAGCAGCCAAGATGCGCAGGGGCCCCAGTTCTTC; CDR3aa: CASSQDAQGPQFF
v_gene: TRBV19; j_gene: TRBJ2-1; d_gene: TRBD2; abundance: -; CDR3nt: TGTGCCAGTAGAGGGTGGACTAGCGGGAAAGTCCCTGAGCAGTTCTTC; CDR3aa: CASRGWTSGKVPEQFF
v_gene: TRBV19; j_gene: TRBJ2-6; d_gene: -; abundance: -; CDR3nt: TGTGCCAGTAGTAGGGCAGGCAACTCTGGGGCCAACGTCCTGACTTTC; CDR3aa: CASSRAGNSGANVLTF
v_gene: TRBV30; j_gene: TRBJ1-4; d_gene: -; abundance: -; CDR3nt: TGTGCCTGGAGTGTACACCTAGCGGAGGAAAAACTGTTTTTT; CDR3aa: CAWSVHLAEEKLFF
v_gene: TRBV4-3; j_gene: TRBJ1-1; d_gene: -; abundance: few; CDR3nt: TGCGCCAGCAGCCAAGAAAGACTCTTGAACACTGAAGCTTTCTTT; CDR3aa: CASSQERLLNTEAFF
v_gene: TRBV27; j_gene: TRBJ2-3; d_gene: TRBD2; abundance: -; CDR3nt: TGTGCCAGCAGTTTCCTAGCGGCTAGCACAGATACGCAGTATTTT; CDR3aa: CASSFLAASTDTQYF